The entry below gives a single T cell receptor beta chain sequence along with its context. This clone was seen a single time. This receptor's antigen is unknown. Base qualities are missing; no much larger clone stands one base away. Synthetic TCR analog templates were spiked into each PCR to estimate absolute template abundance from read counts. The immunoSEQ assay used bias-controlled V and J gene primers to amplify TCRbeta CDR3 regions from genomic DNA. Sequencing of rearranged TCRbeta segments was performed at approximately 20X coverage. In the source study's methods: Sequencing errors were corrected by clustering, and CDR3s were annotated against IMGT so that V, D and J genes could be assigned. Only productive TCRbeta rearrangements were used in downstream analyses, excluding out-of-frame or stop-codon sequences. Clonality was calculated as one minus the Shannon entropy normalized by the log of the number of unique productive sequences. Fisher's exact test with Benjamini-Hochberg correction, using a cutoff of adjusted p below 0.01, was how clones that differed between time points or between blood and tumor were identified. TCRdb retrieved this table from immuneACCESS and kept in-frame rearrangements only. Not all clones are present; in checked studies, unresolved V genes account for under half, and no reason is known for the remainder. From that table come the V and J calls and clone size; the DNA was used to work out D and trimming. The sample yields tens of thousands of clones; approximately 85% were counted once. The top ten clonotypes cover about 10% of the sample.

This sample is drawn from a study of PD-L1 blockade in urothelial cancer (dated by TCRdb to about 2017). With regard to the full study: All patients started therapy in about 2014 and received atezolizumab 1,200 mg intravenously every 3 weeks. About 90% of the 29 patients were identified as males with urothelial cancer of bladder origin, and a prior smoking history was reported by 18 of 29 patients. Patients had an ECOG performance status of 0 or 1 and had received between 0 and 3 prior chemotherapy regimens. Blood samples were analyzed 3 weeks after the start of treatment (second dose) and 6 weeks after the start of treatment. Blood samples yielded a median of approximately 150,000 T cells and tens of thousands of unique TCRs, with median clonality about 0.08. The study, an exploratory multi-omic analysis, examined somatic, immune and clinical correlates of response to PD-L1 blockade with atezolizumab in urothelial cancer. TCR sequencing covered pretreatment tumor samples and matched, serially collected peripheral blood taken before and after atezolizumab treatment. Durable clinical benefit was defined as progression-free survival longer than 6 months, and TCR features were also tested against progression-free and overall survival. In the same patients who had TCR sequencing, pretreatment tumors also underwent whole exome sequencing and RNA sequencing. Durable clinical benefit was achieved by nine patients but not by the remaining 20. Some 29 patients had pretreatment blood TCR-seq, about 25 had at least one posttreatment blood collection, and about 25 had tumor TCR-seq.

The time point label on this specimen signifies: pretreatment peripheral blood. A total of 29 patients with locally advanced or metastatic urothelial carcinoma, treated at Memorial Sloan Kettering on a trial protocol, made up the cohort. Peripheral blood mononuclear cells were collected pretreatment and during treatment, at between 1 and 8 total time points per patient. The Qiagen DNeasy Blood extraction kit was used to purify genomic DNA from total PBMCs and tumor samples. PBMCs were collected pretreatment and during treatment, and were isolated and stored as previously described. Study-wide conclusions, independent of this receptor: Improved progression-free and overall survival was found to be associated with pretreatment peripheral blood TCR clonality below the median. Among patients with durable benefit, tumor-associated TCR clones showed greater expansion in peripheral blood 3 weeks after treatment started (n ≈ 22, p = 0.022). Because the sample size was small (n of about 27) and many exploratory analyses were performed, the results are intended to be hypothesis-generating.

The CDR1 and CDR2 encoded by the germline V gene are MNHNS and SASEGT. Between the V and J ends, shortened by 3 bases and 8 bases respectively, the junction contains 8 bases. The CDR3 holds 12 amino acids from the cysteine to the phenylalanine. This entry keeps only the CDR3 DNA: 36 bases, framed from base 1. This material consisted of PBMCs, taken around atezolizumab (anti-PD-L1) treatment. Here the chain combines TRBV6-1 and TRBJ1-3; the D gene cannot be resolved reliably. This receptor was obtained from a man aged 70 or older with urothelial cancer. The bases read TGTGCCAGCAGTGAGGCCGGGTACACCATATATTTT. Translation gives CASSEAGYTIYF.